This entry concerns a single T cell receptor (beta chain). The antigen remains undetermined. Trimming cost V 7 bases and J 1 base; bases outside gene matches: 13. The CDR3 loop spans 18 amino acids. CDR1 ENHRY and CDR2 SYGVKD come from the germline V gene. The data originate from a study of shared clonotypes between healthy human individuals. CD4+ cells were split into CD45RA+ naive and CD45RA-negative memory subsets. Across several immunoSEQ plates, the genomic DNA of each subset was split evenly. The data were produced by immunoSEQ multiplex PCR, yet TCRdb's version contains in-frame clones alone and is incomplete. The sample has around 940,000 clones, approximately 80% seen once; the top ten hold roughly 1.5%. Findings and limits, study-wide: Lower generation probabilities were found for non-shared clonotypes than for those shared by all four donors.

The gene calls are TRBV10-3 and TRBJ2-6, with 7 bases that match TRBD1. The sequenced material came from memory CD4+ T cells sorted from blood. This sample's subset: CD45RA-negative fraction. The receptor's source is a man younger than 35 in good health. This CDR3 is CAITPGQRLSSGANVLTF. DNA for the CDR3: TGTGCCATCACCCCGGGACAGCGTCTGTCTTCTGGGGCCAACGTCCTGACTTTC.